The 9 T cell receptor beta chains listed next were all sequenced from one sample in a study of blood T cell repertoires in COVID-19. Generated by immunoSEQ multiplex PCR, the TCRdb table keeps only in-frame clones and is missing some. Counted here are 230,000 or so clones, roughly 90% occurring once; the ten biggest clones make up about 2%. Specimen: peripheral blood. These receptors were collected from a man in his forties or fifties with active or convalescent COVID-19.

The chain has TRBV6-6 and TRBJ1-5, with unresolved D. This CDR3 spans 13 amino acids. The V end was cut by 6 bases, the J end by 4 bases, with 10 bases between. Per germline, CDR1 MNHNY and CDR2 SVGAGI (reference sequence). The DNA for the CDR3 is TGTGCCAGCAGAGGACCGGGAAATCAGCCCCAGCATTTT. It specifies CASRGPGNQPQHF.

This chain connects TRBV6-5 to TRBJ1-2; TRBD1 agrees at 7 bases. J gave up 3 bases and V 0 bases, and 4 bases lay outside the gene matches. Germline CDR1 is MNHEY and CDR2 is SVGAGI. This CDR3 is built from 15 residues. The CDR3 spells CASSYSPTGDYGYTF. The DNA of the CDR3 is TGTGCCAGCAGTTACTCGCCTACAGGGGACTATGGCTACACCTTC.

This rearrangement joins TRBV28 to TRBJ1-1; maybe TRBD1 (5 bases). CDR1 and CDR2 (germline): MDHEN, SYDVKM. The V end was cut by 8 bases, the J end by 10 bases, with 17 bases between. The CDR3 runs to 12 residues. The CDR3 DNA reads TGTGCCAGCGGGGGGGACCCCAGAGGAGCTTTCTTT. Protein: CASGGDPRGAFF.

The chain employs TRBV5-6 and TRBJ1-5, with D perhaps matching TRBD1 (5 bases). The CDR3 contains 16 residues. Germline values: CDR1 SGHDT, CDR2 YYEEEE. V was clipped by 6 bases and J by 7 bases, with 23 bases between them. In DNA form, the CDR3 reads TGTGCCAGCACTTTAGGGGTCCTCCCGAAAGGGCAGCCCCAGCATTTT. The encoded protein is CASTLGVLPKGQPQHF.

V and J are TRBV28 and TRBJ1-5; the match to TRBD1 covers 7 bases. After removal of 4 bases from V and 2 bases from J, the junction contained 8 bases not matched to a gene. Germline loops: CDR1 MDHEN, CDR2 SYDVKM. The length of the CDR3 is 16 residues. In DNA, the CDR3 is TGTGCCAGCAGTTCTCACGGGAGGGGGCGCAATCAGCCCCAGCATTTT. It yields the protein CASSSHGRGRNQPQHF.

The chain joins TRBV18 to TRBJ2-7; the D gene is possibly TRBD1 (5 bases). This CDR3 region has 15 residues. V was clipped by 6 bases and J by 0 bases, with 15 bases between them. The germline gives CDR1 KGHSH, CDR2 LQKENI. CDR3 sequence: CASSPFRGTSYEQYF. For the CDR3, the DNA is TGTGCCAGCTCGCCCTTTAGGGGAACCTCCTACGAGCAGTACTTC.

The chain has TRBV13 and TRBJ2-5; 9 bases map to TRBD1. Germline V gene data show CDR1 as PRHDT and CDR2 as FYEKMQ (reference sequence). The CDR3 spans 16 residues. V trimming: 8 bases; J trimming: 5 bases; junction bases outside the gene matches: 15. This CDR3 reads CASGGPGQGMRETQYF. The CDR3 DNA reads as TGTGCCAGCGGGGGACCGGGACAGGGTATGAGGGAGACCCAGTACTTC.

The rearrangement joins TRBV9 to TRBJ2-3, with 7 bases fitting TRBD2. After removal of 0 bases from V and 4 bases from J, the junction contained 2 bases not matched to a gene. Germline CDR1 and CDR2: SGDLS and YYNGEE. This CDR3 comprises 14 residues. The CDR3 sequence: CASSVAGGADTQYF. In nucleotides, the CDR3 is TGTGCCAGCAGCGTAGCGGGAGGCGCAGATACGCAGTATTTT.

The CDR3 loop reads CASSLEGAGEQYF. The CDR3 region has the DNA TGTGCCAGCAGCCTAGAGGGGGCAGGGGAGCAGTACTTC. The rearrangement uses TRBV5-4 and TRBJ2-7, with 7 bases matching TRBD1. This CDR3 has 13 amino acids. With 4 bases clipped from V and 7 bases from J, the junction kept 8 bases outside the gene matches. CDR1 is SGHNT and CDR2 is YYREEE in the germline V gene (reference sequence).